The clone carrying this T cell receptor (beta chain) was seen just once. This entry belongs to a study of shared clonotypes between healthy human individuals. The trim removed 4 bases at V and 2 bases at J, leaving 11 bases unmatched. The CDR3 is 18 amino acids. Memory CD4+ cells were the fraction left after CD45RA+ naive selection. Sequencing used immunoSEQ multiplex PCR; TCRdb keeps in-frame clones, though not all of them. The data contain approximately 2.3 million clones, 85% to 95% of them singletons. The specimen sequenced was naive CD4+ T cells from PBMCs. The sample's subset: CD45RA+ positively selected. This chain connects TRBV23-1 to TRBJ1-3, with 10 bases that match TRBD1. TRBV23-1 is an ORF, and what it does is uncertain. The TCR sequence derives from a man between 18 and 35 years old in good health. Some clones in this sample may be carry-over from other donors' samples. The CDR3 nucleotides read TGCGCCAGCAGTCCCGGGGACAGGGGACCAGCAGCTGGAAACACCATATATTTT. Translating it yields CASSPGDRGPAAGNTIYF.